This entry lists 7 T cell receptor beta chains sequenced from one sample in a study of blood T cells in healthy people across ages. Sample-barcoded 5' priming and a J-beta primer mix drove a second PCR of 7 to 11 cycles. TCRdb used MiXCR to reprocess the 5' RACE reads, holding one entry per CDR3 protein. The table includes hundreds of thousands of distinct CDR3 sequences, approximately 25% detected once. This sample also belongs to another study, concerning T cells of mothers and their children.

Sequencing input: blood. The receptors here all came from a boy between 10 and 17 years old in good health.

The chain has TRBV11-2 and TRBJ2-7; TRBD1 matches 7 bases. The V gene's germline CDR1 is SGHAT and CDR2 FQNNGV. The CDR3 spans 16 residues. The junction had 9 bases not matched to a gene; V was cut back by 1 base and J by 3 bases. The CDR3 here is CASSLAPTGFNYEQYF. The CDR3 DNA sequence: TGTGCCAGCAGCTTAGCCCCGACAGGGTTCAACTACGAGCAGTACTTC.

CDR3 amino acids: CASSFLDRNTGELFF. For the CDR3, the DNA is TGTGCCAGCAGTTTTTTGGACAGGAACACCGGGGAGCTGTTTTTT. V gene TRBV28 combines with J gene TRBJ2-2, with D perhaps matching TRBD1 (6 bases). With 3 bases removed from V and 1 base from J, the gap between germline ends came to 9 bases. The CDR3 is made up of 15 amino acids. CDR1 MDHEN and CDR2 SYDVKM come from the germline V gene.

This clonotype has only a few counts. The rearrangement joins TRBV7-2 to TRBJ2-7, with D uncertain. Trimming stripped 2 bases from V and 6 bases from J, with 11 bases between. CDR1 is SGHTA, CDR2 FQGNSA, per germline. The CDR3 has 13 residues. The CDR3 coding sequence is TGTGCCAGCAGCTTAACAAGTCCGACCGAGCAGTACTTC. Translating it yields CASSLTSPTEQYF.

CDR3 coding DNA: TGCAGTGCCGTACCGGCTCGGGGTAGCTCCTACGAGCAGTACTTC. It encodes CSAVPARGSSYEQYF. The chain joins TRBV20-1 to TRBJ2-7, with TRBD2 as a possible D gene (5 bases). V gave up 6 bases and J gave up 0 bases, with 18 bases separating them. CDR3 length: 15 amino acids. The germline V gene has CDR1 DFQATT and CDR2 SNEGSKA (reference sequence).

This chain uses TRBV20-1 with TRBJ2-3; 10 positions agree with TRBD2. CDR1 is DFQATT and CDR2 is SNEGSKA in the germline V gene (reference sequence). CDR3 size: 14 residues. The J segment lost 2 bases and the V segment lost 4 bases, leaving 3 bases of the junction unmatched. The CDR3 DNA follows: TGCAGTGCTACACTAGCGGGGTACACAGATACGCAGTATTTT. This translates into CSATLAGYTDTQYF.

V usage is TRBV7-9 and J usage is TRBJ2-5; 10 nucleotides align to TRBD1. The CDR3 spans 16 residues. Losses at the gene ends were 5 bases for V and 5 bases for J; bases not matched to a gene: 11. CDR1 SEHNR and CDR2 FQNEAQ come from the germline V gene (reference sequence). The CDR3 spells CASSAKTGTGVETQYF. CDR3 bases: TGTGCCAGCAGCGCCAAAACCGGGACAGGGGTTGAGACCCAGTACTTC.

The chain links TRBV28 to TRBJ1-1; possible D gene TRBD1, 6 bases. The V and J ends lost 3 bases and 4 bases respectively, with 15 bases between them. CDR3 length: 15 amino acids. Germline loops: CDR1 MDHEN, CDR2 SYDVKM. CDR3 nucleotides: TGTGCCAGCAGTTTGAGGCAGGGGATTGGCACTGAAGCTTTCTTT. Translation: CASSLRQGIGTEAFF.